The 32 T cell receptor beta chains in this list originate from one sample, sequenced in a study of T cell responses to AZD1222 COVID-19 vaccine. Sequencing used immunoSEQ multiplex PCR; TCRdb keeps in-frame clones, though not all of them. The sample includes 140,000 or so clones, 86% of them seen just once. Material: peripheral blood, obtained 28 days after the second AZD1222 dose. These receptors originate from an adult who received the AZD1222 COVID-19 vaccine.

This clone was detected only once. The V call is TRBV5-4, the J call TRBJ1-2, with 8 bases that match TRBD1. J was trimmed by 3 bases and V by 4 bases; bases with no gene match: 8. Germline assignment: CDR1 SGHNT and CDR2 YYREEE (reference sequence). The CDR3 covers 15 residues. The CDR3 loop reads CASSPTGQGYYGYTF. The DNA of the CDR3 is TGTGCCAGCAGCCCCACCGGACAGGGCTACTATGGCTACACCTTC. The whole variable domain, filled in from reference TRBV5-4 and TRBJ1-2, reads ETGVTQSPTHLIKTRGQQVTLRCSSQSGHNTVSWYQQALGQGPQFIFQYYREEENGRGNFPPRFSGLQFPNYSSELNVNALELDDSALYLCASSPTGQGYYGYTFGSGTRLTVV.

The V and J genes are TRBV6-5 and TRBJ1-4, with TRBD1 identical over 9 bases. The CDR3 totals 12 residues. Looked up from germline, CDR1 is MNHEY and CDR2 is SVGAGI. Trimming at V came to 10 bases and at J to 8 bases, leaving 5 bases not matched to a gene. The CDR3 is CATTTGGEKLFF. CDR3 coding DNA: TGTGCCACCACAACAGGGGGCGAAAAACTGTTTTTT.

The chain recombines TRBV4-2 with TRBJ2-7; 9 bases fit TRBD2. V was pared by 1 base and J by 2 bases, with 6 bases of the junction left unmatched. This CDR3 is 16 amino acids long. Germline CDR1 reads LGHNA; CDR2 reads YNFKEQ. CDR3 protein: CASSQGLAAITYEQYF. In DNA form, the CDR3 reads TGTGCCAGCAGCCAAGGACTAGCGGCGATTACCTACGAGCAGTACTTC.

This clone has only a few counts. J is TRBJ2-1 and V is TRBV6-5; 8 bases are shared with TRBD2. J gave up 0 bases and V 2 bases, and 3 bases lay outside the gene matches. Germline lookup yields CDR1 MNHEY and CDR2 SVGAGI. The length of the CDR3 is 16 residues. CDR3 loop: CASSYTGLASYNEQFF. The CDR3 coding sequence is TGTGCCAGCAGTTACACAGGACTAGCCTCCTACAATGAGCAGTTCTTC.

In its sample, this clone was seen a few times. V is TRBV1 and J is TRBJ2-3; the D call TRBD2 from the table was never checked on the DNA. TRBV1 represents a pseudogene. The CDR3 spans 16 residues. The CDR3 coding sequence is TGCACCAGCACTATAGCCGGGGGGGCTAGCGGGAATACGCAGTATTTT. Protein: CTSTIAGGASGNTQYF.

This clone was counted a few times. The J gene is TRBJ2-7, the V gene TRBV6-5, with D unclear. This CDR3 contains 13 residues. The germline V gene has CDR1 MNHEY and CDR2 SVGAGI. V gave up 0 bases and J gave up 5 bases, with 8 bases separating them. This chain's CDR3 is CASSYSPHDEQYF. In nucleotides, the CDR3 is TGTGCCAGCAGTTACTCTCCACACGACGAGCAGTACTTC.

The V call is TRBV28, the J call TRBJ2-7; D call uncertain. CDR1 MDHEN and CDR2 SYDVKM come from the germline V gene. This CDR3 region has 14 residues. V lost 1 base and J lost 2, with 9 bases in between. The CDR3 nucleotides read TGTGCCAGCAGTTTATTGCACTTGGCCTACGAGCAGTACTTC. Its translation: CASSLLHLAYEQYF.

This clone was observed a single time. This chain uses TRBV6-2 or TRBV6-3 with TRBJ2-3, with 11 nucleotides matching TRBD2. CDR3 length: 19 amino acids. The V gene's germline CDR1 is MNHEY and CDR2 SVGEGT. V lost 5 bases and J lost 4; bases outside the gene matches: 17. CDR3 region: CASSKPGTSGPKGADTQYF. The CDR3 DNA reads TGTGCCAGCAGTAAGCCCGGGACTAGCGGTCCTAAGGGGGCAGATACGCAGTATTTT.

This clone was detected only once. V and J are TRBV11-3 and TRBJ2-3; 11 bases match TRBD1. Germline CDR1 and CDR2: SGHNT and YENEEA. This CDR3 has 16 residues. With V trimmed by 5 bases and J by 0 bases, 4 bases remained unmatched. CDR3 in amino acids: CASSAGQGASTDTQYF. CDR3 bases: TGTGCCAGCAGCGCCGGACAGGGGGCAAGCACAGATACGCAGTATTTT.

In its sample, this clone was seen once. The chain joins TRBV2 to TRBJ1-5, with 7 bases fitting TRBD1. After removal of 7 bases from V and 6 bases from J, the junction contained 6 bases not matched to a gene. CDR1 SNHLY and CDR2 FYNNEI come from the germline V gene. CDR3 length: 13 residues. CDR3 sequence: CASTAGGGQPQHF. As DNA, the CDR3 is TGTGCCAGCACCGCAGGGGGTGGTCAGCCCCAGCATTTT.

The V and J genes are TRBV7-2 and TRBJ2-7, with D unclear. The CDR3 sequence is 14 residues long. The V gene lost 1 base and the J gene lost 2 bases, with 9 bases spanning the gap. Germline CDR1 SGHTA, CDR2 FQGNSA. CDR3: CASSLGKGPYEQYF. In nucleotides, the CDR3 is TGTGCCAGCAGCTTAGGGAAGGGTCCCTACGAGCAGTACTTC.

The gene calls are TRBV27 and TRBJ1-5; D is ambiguous. Trimming cost V 0 bases and J 3 bases, with 9 bases left between them. This CDR3 region has 15 residues. CDR1 MNHEY and CDR2 SMNVEV come from the germline V gene (reference sequence). CDR3 coding DNA: TGTGCCAGCAGTTTATCTGGACTCTTCAATCAGCCCCAGCATTTT. Translating it yields CASSLSGLFNQPQHF.

The chain joins TRBV30 to TRBJ1-2, with D possibly TRBD1 on 5 matching bases. Germline V gene data show CDR1 as GTSNPN and CDR2 as SVGIG (reference sequence). The CDR3 length is 15 residues. V was pared by 2 bases and J by 5 bases, with 18 bases between. The DNA of the CDR3 is TGTGCCTGGAGTACCGGGTGGACGGGGGGTTATGGCTACACCTTC. It is translated as CAWSTGWTGGYGYTF.

This clone was recorded once. The chain recombines TRBV27 with TRBJ1-6; D not resolved. This CDR3 contains 14 residues. With 2 bases removed from V and 5 bases from J, the gap between germline ends came to 7 bases. From germline, CDR1 is MNHEY and CDR2 SMNVEV (reference sequence). For the CDR3, the DNA is TGTGCCAGCAGTTTACTGGAAGATAATTCACCCCTCCACTTT. As protein: CASSLLEDNSPLHF.

The chain carries TRBV11-2 and TRBJ1-2; the match to TRBD1 covers 7 bases. Germline V CDR1 and CDR2: SGHAT, FQNNGV. The CDR3 sequence is 15 residues long. The V gene end was trimmed by 4 bases and the J gene end by 3 bases; junction bases not matched to a gene: 8. Written as DNA, the CDR3 is TGTGCCAGCAGCTCCCCGAGGGGGCGTGACTATGGCTACACCTTC. Its protein is CASSSPRGRDYGYTF.

This chain connects TRBV7-2 to TRBJ1-5; D possibly corresponds to TRBD1 (5 bases). CDR1 and CDR2 (germline): SGHTA, FQGNSA. This CDR3 has 13 amino acids. The germline V and J ends were trimmed by 2 bases and 6 bases, with 8 bases remaining between them. CDR3 coding DNA: TGTGCCAGCAGCTTACAGGGTAGTCAGCCCCAGCATTTT. This encodes CASSLQGSQPQHF.

This chain joins TRBV18 and TRBJ1-6, with no clear D. The germline V gene has CDR1 KGHSH and CDR2 LQKENI. Trimming shortened V by 6 bases and J by 8 bases, and 8 bases separated the two germline ends. This CDR3 contains 12 residues. In DNA, the CDR3 is TGTGCCAGCTCCTTCTCCGATTCACCCCTCCACTTT. Protein: CASSFSDSPLHF.

The V and J genes are TRBV4-2 and TRBJ1-2, with D tentatively TRBD1 (5 bases). The V end lost 1 base, the J end lost 3 bases, and 9 bases lay between the germline ends. The CDR3 totals 14 residues. The germline gives CDR1 LGHNA, CDR2 YNFKEQ. CDR3 sequence: CASSQGGAYYGYTF. CDR3 in DNA: TGTGCCAGCAGCCAAGGAGGGGCGTACTATGGCTACACCTTC.

This clone is categorized as medium-sized. The rearrangement links TRBV29-1 to TRBJ1-3; D may be TRBD1 (6 bases). Trimming pared 4 bases from V and 8 bases from J, leaving 18 bases between. Germline assignment: CDR1 SQVTM and CDR2 ANQGSEA. The CDR3 consists of 14 residues. This chain's CDR3 is CSVAGHQTVDTIYF. CDR3 DNA: TGCAGCGTTGCGGGACACCAAACGGTAGACACCATATATTTT.

V usage is TRBV3-1 (or the pseudogene TRBV3-2) and J usage is TRBJ2-5; D not certain. This CDR3 contains 16 residues. The germline V and J ends were trimmed by 4 bases and 4 bases, with 19 bases remaining between them. Germline assignment: CDR1 LGHDT and CDR2 YNNKEL (reference sequence). CDR3 coding DNA: TGTGCCAGCAGCCCTCCTGGGTCTAATGGGGTAGAGACCCAGTACTTC. Residues: CASSPPGSNGVETQYF.

The genes are TRBV7-2 and TRBJ2-1; D is uncertain. From germline, CDR1 is SGHTA and CDR2 FQGNSA. V lost 2 bases and J lost 7, with 6 bases in between. The CDR3 runs 12 residues. The CDR3 DNA reads TGTGCCAGCAGCTTAAACTTGAATGAGCAGTTCTTC. It codes for CASSLNLNEQFF.

V gene TRBV19 combines with J gene TRBJ1-5, with D tentatively TRBD1 (5 bases). CDR1 is LNHDA, CDR2 SQIVND, per germline (reference sequence). The CDR3 length is 15 residues. Trimming stripped 7 bases from V and 4 bases from J, with 17 bases between. The CDR3 region has the DNA TGTGCCAGTAAAGTCGGGGGACTTGGGAATCAGCCCCAGCATTTT. Translating gives CASKVGGLGNQPQHF.

The CDR3 DNA sequence: TGTGCCAGCAGCCCGGAGGGAGGGACCTACGAGCAGTACTTC. Translated: CASSPEGGTYEQYF. The gene calls are TRBV19 and TRBJ2-7; TRBD2 matches 7 bases. With 9 bases clipped from V and 2 bases from J, the junction kept 10 bases outside the gene matches. The CDR3 covers 14 residues. CDR1 is LNHDA, CDR2 SQIVND, per germline (reference sequence).

The chain links TRBV10-2 to TRBJ1-6, with D possibly TRBD1 on 5 matching bases. The ends were cut back, 6 bases at V and 4 bases at J, with 10 bases in the middle. From germline, CDR1 is WSHSY and CDR2 SAAADI. The CDR3 consists of 14 residues. The CDR3 here is CASRGGPYNSPLHF. Here the CDR3 DNA reads TGCGCCAGCAGGGGGGGTCCTTATAATTCACCCCTCCACTTT.

For this clone: The identical CDR3 is also encoded by other nucleotide sequences in the sample. The chain is built from TRBV18 and TRBJ1-2, with 9 bases that match TRBD1. CDR3 length equals 13 residues. V lost 2 bases and J lost 6; bases outside the gene matches: 1. Germline V gives CDR1 KGHSH, CDR2 LQKENI. The CDR3 nucleotides are TGTGCCAGCTCACCAGGGACAGGGAATGGCTACACCTTC. It is translated as CASSPGTGNGYTF.

V and J are TRBV5-6 and TRBJ2-7; no clear D gene. Trimming shortened V by 5 bases and J by 3 bases, and 15 bases separated the two germline ends. Germline V gene data show CDR1 as SGHDT and CDR2 as YYEEEE. The CDR3 has 14 residues. CDR3 in DNA: TGTGCCAGCAGTTTCGGGTTGGAATTCTACGAGCAGTACTTC. Amino acid sequence: CASSFGLEFYEQYF.

The chain couples TRBV27 to TRBJ1-3; possible D gene TRBD1, 5 bases. V lost 5 bases to trimming and J lost 3 bases, with 14 bases between them. CDR1 is MNHEY and CDR2 is SMNVEV in the germline V gene (reference sequence). This CDR3 spans 15 amino acids. DNA of the CDR3: TGTGCCAGCAGTCCCCTGGGGACGGATGGAAACACCATATATTTT. Protein product: CASSPLGTDGNTIYF.

The chain recombines TRBV19 with TRBJ1-4; weak D call: TRBD1 (5 bases). Germline-derived CDR1 and CDR2 are LNHDA and SQIVND (reference sequence). Trimming took off 6 bases at V and 7 bases at J, with 12 bases between the two ends. CDR3 size: 13 residues. CDR3 nucleotides: TGTGCCAGTAGATCAGGGCCCGGTGAAAAACTGTTTTTT. Its translation is CASRSGPGEKLFF.

Comment on this clone: One end of the junction is discordant with germline, which a read error may explain. The J gene is TRBJ1-5, the V gene TRBV3-1 (or the pseudogene TRBV3-2); 7 nucleotides line up with TRBD1. Germline V gene sequence: CDR1 LGHDT, CDR2 YNNKEL (reference sequence). This CDR3 is built from 13 residues. The CDR3 DNA is TGTGCCAGCAGCCAAGGTCTGACAGGGCCTCTCTCTTTT. This translates into CASSQGLTGPLSF.

This clone was detected only once. The V gene is TRBV7-2, the J gene TRBJ1-2, with D tentatively TRBD1 (5 bases). Germline CDR1 and CDR2: SGHTA and FQGNSA. The germline V and J ends were trimmed by 1 base and 7 bases, with 16 bases remaining between them. The CDR3 is 15 amino acids. CDR3 coding DNA: TGTGCCAGCAGCTTAGATGGGGGGGAGGTTGGTGGCTACACCTTC. Translation gives CASSLDGGEVGGYTF.

The CDR3 sequence is CASSLVGLKIYEQYF. The CDR3, as DNA: TGTGCCAGCAGCTTGGTAGGACTGAAGATCTACGAGCAGTACTTC. The chain links TRBV5-6 to TRBJ2-7, with TRBD2 as a possible D gene (5 bases). Looked up from germline, CDR1 is SGHDT and CDR2 is YYEEEE. Deletions cut 0 bases from V and 3 bases from J, with 13 bases between. CDR3 size: 15 residues.

Of note for this clone: The sample contains more than one DNA sequence encoding this CDR3. The rearrangement links TRBV28 to TRBJ1-4; possibly TRBD1 for D (6 bases). V lost 3 bases, J lost 1 base, and 6 bases lay in between. The germline CDR1 and CDR2 sequences are MDHEN and SYDVKM. This CDR3 spans 14 amino acids. CDR3: CASSFRGTNEKLFF. In DNA, the CDR3 is TGTGCCAGCAGTTTCAGGGGAACTAATGAAAAACTGTTTTTT.